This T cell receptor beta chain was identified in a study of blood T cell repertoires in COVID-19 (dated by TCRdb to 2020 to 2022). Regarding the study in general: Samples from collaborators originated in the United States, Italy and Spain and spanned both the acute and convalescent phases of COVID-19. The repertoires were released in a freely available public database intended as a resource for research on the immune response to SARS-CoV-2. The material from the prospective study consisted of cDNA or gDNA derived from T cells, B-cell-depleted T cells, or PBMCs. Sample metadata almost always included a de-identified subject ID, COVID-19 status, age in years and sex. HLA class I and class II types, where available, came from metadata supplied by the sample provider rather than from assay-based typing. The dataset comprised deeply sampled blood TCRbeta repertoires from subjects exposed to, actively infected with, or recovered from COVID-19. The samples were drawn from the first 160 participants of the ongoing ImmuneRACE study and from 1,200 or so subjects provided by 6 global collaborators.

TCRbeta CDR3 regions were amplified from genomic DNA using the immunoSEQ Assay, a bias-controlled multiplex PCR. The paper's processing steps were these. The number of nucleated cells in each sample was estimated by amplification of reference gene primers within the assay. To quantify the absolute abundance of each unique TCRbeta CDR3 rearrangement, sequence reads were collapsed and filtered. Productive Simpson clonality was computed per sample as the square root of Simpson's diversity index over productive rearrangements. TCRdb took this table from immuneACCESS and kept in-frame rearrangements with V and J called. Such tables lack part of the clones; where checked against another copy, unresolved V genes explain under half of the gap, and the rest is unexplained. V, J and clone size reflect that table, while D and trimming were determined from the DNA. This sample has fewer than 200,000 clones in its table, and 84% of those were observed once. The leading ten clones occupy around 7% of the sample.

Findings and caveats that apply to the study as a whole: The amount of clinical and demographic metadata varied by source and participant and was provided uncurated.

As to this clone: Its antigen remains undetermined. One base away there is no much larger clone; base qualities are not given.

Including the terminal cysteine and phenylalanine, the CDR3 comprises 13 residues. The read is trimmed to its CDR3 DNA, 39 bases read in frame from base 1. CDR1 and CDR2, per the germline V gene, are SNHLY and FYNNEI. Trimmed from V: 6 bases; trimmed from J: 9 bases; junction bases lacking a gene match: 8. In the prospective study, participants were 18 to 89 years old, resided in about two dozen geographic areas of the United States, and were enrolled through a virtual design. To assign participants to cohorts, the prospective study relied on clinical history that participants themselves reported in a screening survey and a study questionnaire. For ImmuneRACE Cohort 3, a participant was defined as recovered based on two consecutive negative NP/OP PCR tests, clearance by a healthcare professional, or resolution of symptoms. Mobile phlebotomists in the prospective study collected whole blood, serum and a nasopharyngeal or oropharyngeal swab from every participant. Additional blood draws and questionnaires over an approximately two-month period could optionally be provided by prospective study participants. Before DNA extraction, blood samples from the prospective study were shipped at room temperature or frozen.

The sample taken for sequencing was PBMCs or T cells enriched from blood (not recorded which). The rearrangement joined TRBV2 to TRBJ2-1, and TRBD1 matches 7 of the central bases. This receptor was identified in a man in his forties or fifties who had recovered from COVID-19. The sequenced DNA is TGTGCCAGCAGACCCGACAGGGCGGGTGAGCAGTTCTTC. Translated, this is CASRPDRAGEQFF.